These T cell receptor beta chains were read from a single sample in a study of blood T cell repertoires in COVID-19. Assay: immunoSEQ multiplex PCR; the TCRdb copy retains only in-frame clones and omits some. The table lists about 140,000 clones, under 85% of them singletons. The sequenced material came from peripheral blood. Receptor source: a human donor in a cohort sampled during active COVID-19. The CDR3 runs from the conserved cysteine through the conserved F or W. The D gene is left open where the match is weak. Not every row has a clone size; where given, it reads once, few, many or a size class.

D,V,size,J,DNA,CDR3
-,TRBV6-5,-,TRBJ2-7,TGTGCCAGCAGGTACTTATACGAGCAGTACTTC,CASRYLYEQYF
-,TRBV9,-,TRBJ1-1,TGTGCCAGCAGCGTACTCTTGAACACTGAAGCTTTCTTT,CASSVLLNTEAFF
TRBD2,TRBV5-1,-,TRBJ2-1,TGCGCCAGCAGCGTCTCCGGGACTAGCGGGTTGGAGGAGCAGTTCTTC,CASSVSGTSGLEEQFF
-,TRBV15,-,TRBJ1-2,TGTGCCACCAGCAGAGGGGGAGAGAGCTATGGCTACACCTTC,CATSRGGESYGYTF
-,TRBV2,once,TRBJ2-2,TGTGCCAGCAGTGAAAGGAGGGTAGCCGGGGAGCTGTTTTTT,CASSERRVAGELFF
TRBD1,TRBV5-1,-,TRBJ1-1,TGCGCCAGCAGCTTACGGACAGGGAACACTGAAGCTTTCTTT,CASSLRTGNTEAFF
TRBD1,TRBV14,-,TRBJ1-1,TGTGCCAGCAGCCAATGGACAGGGGAACGAACTGAAGCTTTCTTT,CASSQWTGERTEAFF
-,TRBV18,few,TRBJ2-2,TGTGCCAGCTCCCAAATGTCGGCCCTAGTGAACACCGGGGAGCTGTTTTTT,CASSQMSALVNTGELFF
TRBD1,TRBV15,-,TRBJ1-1,TGTGCCACCAGCCTATTGGGACAGGGATCTGAAGCTTTCTTT,CATSLLGQGSEAFF
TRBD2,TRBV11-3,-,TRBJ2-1,TGTGCCAGCAGCTCGAGCCGCGGGGGTGAGCAGTTCTTC,CASSSSRGGEQFF
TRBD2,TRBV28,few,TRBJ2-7,TGTGCCAGCACCTTGACGGGACTAGCGGGAGAAAAGTCCGAGCAGTACTTC,CASTLTGLAGEKSEQYF
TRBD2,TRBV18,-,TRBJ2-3,TGTGCCAGCTCACCAAGTCTAGCGGACACAGATACGCAGTATTTT,CASSPSLADTDTQYF
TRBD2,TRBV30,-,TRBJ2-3,TGTGCCTGGAAGCGGGAGAGGGCAGATACGCAGTATTTT,CAWKRERADTQYF
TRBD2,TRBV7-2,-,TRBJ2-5,TGTGCCAGCAGCTTGACTAGCGGGAGAGGAGAGACCCAGTACTTC,CASSLTSGRGETQYF
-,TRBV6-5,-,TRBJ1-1,TGTGCCAGCGGGGGAGGACGGATAGACACTGAAGCTTTCTTT,CASGGGRIDTEAFF
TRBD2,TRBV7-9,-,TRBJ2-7,TGTGCCAGCAGCCCCACTAGCGGCTACGAGCAGTACTTC,CASSPTSGYEQYF
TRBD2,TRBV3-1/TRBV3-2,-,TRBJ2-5,TGTGCCAGCAGCCCGGGGCTAGCGGGCGATCGGGGAGAGACCCAGTACTTC,CASSPGLAGDRGETQYF
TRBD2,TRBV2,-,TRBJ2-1,TGTGCCAGCCAGGCCCCGGGACTAGCGGGAGGGGCCAATGAGCAGTTCTTC,CASQAPGLAGGANEQFF
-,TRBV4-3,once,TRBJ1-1,TGCGCCAGCAGCCAATCCCCAAACCGGTTTCAGGAGAACACTGAAGCTTTCTTT,CASSQSPNRFQENTEAFF
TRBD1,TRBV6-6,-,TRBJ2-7,TGTGCCAGCAGTTACACCCCGGACAGGGGCGAGCAGTACTTC,CASSYTPDRGEQYF
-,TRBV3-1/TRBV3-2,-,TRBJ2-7,TGTGCCAGCAGCCCGGACTTTAGCGGATCCTACGAGCAGTACTTC,CASSPDFSGSYEQYF
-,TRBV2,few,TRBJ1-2,TGTGCCAGCCTTTTGACAGAAACCTCTAACTATGGCTACACCTTC,CASLLTETSNYGYTF
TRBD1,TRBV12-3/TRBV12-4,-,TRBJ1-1,TGTGCCAGCAGTAGGGGGACAGGGAGGAAGGCTTTCTTT,CASSRGTGRKAFF
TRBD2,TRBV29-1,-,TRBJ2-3,TGCAGCGTTGAGTATGTTAGCGGGAGAACAGATACGCAGTATTTT,CSVEYVSGRTDTQYF
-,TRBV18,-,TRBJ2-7,TGTGCCAGCTCACCACCGGCTAGCTTAGGCTACGAGCAGTACTTC,CASSPPASLGYEQYF
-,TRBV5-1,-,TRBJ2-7,TGCGCCAGCAGCTTGGGGCTCCCCGACGAGCAGTACTTC,CASSLGLPDEQYF
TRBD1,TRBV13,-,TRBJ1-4,TGTGCCAGCAGCTCGCGGACAGGGGCTAATGAAAAACTGTTTTTT,CASSSRTGANEKLFF
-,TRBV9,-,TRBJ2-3,TGTGCCAGTGGAGATGGCACAGATACGCAGTATTTT,CASGDGTDTQYF
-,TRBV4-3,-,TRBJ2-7,TGCGCCAGCAGCCAACGGACAACCAGCCCCTACGAGCAGTACTTC,CASSQRTTSPYEQYF
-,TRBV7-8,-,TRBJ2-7,TGTGCCAGCAGCTTAGAGTCCGGGGGATACGAGCAGTACTTC,CASSLESGGYEQYF
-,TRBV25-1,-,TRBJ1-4,TGTGCCAGCCGACAAACAACTAATGAAAAACTGTTTTTT,CASRQTTNEKLFF
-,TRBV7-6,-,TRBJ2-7,TGTGCCAGCAGCTCCGCGGGCCGGGGAGAGCAGTACTTC,CASSSAGRGEQYF
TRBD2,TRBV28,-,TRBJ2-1,TGTGCCAGCATTGGATTGGAGGGACTAGCGTCCCCCTTGGGCAATGAGCAGTTCTTC,CASIGLEGLASPLGNEQFF
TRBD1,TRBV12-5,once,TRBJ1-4,TGTGCTAGTGGTTTGTCCCGGGACAGGATAAGAGAAAAACTGTTTTTT,CASGLSRDRIREKLFF
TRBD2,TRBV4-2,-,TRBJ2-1,TGTGCCAGCAGCCAAGATAGGCGGACTAGCTTCGCCTCCCACGACTACAATGAGCAGTTCTTC,CASSQDRRTSFASHDYNEQFF
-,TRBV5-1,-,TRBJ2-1,TGCGCCAGCAGCTGGTGGGGAGGCGGCAATGAGCAGTTCTTC,CASSWWGGGNEQFF
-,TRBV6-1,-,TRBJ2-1,TGTGCCAGCAGTGAAGCGGGGGGTTTCTACAATGAGCAGTTCTTC,CASSEAGGFYNEQFF
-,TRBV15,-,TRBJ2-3,TGTGCCACCAGCAGGGTCAACACAGGATTCGCAGATACGCAGTATTTT,CATSRVNTGFADTQYF
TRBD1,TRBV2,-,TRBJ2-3,TGTGCCAGCAGTGACAGGGGGCAGGCAGATACGCAGTATTTT,CASSDRGQADTQYF